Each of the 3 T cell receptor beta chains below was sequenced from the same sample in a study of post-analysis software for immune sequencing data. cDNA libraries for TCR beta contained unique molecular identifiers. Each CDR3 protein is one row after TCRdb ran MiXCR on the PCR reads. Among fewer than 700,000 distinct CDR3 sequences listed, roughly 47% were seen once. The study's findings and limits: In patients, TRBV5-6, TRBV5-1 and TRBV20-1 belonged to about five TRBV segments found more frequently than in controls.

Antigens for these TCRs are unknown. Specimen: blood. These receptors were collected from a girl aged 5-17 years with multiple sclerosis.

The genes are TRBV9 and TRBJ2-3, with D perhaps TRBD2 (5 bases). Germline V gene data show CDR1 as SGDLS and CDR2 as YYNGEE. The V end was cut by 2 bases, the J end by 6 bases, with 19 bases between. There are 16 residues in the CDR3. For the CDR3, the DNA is TGTGCCAGCAGCGTGGTTAGCGCGAGTAATCGGGATACGCAGTATTTT. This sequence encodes CASSVVSASNRDTQYF. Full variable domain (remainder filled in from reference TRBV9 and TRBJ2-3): DSGVTQTPKHLITATGQRVTLRCSPRSGDLSVYWYQQSLDQGLQFLIQYYNGEERAKGNILERFSAQQFPDLHSELNLSSLELGDSALYFCASSVVSASNRDTQYFGPGTRLTVL.

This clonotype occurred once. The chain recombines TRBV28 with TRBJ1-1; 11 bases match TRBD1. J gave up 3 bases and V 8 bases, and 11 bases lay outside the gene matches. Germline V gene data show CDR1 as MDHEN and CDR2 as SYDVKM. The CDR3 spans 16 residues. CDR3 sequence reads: CASLWGTGGVDTEAFF. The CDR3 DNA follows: TGTGCCAGCTTATGGGGGACAGGGGGTGTGGACACTGAAGCTTTCTTT. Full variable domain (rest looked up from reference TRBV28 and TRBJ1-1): DVKVTQSSRYLVKRTGEKVFLECVQDMDHENMFWYRQDPGLGLRLIYFSYDVKMKEKGDIPEGYSVSREKKERFSLILESASTNQTSMYLCASLWGTGGVDTEAFFGQGTRLTVV.

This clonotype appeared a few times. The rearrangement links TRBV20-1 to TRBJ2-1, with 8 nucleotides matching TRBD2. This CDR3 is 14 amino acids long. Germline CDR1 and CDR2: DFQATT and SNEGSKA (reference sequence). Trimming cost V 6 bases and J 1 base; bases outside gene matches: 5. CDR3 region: CSAWGGGSYNEQFF. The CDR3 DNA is TGCAGTGCGTGGGGCGGGGGGTCCTACAATGAGCAGTTCTTC.